This T cell receptor (beta chain) was identified during a study of T-cell reconstitution after alpha-beta-depleted transplantation in children. In this sample, this clonotype turned up many times. Unique molecular identifiers were incorporated into the prepared TCRbeta library. One entry per CDR3 protein results from TCRdb running MiXCR on the PCR reads. The repertoire holds 350,000 to 450,000 distinct CDR3 sequences, with 13% as singletons. The V end lost 1 base, the J end lost 7 bases, and 11 bases lay between the germline ends. The CDR3 spans 14 residues. Germline CDR1 and CDR2: SEHNR and FQNEAQ (reference sequence).

The starting material was PBMCs, obtained from the stem cell graft. The genes are TRBV7-9 and TRBJ2-1; possibly TRBD2 for D (5 bases). The clonotype was recovered from a human donor who donated a stem cell graft to a child with Fanconi anemia. CDR3 residues: CASSLDARGNEQFF. CDR3 in DNA: TGTGCCAGCAGCTTAGATGCTCGGGGAAATGAGCAGTTCTTC.